Listed here is a single TCR beta chain. What it binds is not known. 60 Vbeta and 13 Jbeta primers were used in PCR. Only in-frame clones appear in the TCRdb table, and some are missing; sequencing was by immunoSEQ multiplex PCR. There are 150,000 to 200,000 clones in the sample; 60% to 85% occur only once, and roughly 3% lies in the top ten. Germline V lookup: CDR1 SGHNT, CDR2 YYREEE (reference sequence). The CDR3 is 15 residues long. The sample belongs to a study of cytomegalovirus exposure and HLA in healthy donors. Whole-study context: Earlier findings included nearly 120 million unique TCR beta sequences obtained from about 170 million T cells.

Study results and limitations: An observed cluster of highly shared sequence variants was recorded as a likely sequencing artifact. Most TCR sequences proved rare, with some public TCRs found in many donors. Compared with the approximately 700-donor mean, an Asian-associated ancestry cluster reportedly had fewer N-insertions, according to a later analysis.

The rearrangement links TRBV5-4 to TRBJ2-5; tentative D call: TRBD2 (6 bases). Near its end, the DNA agrees better with TRBJ2-7, so the J call may be wrong. The sequence was collected from a female donor in good health and CMV-seronegative. Sequencing was done on a sample of PBMCs. Written as DNA, the CDR3 is TGTGCCAGCAGCTTGAGGTCTAGCGCCTCCTACGAGCAGTACTTC. It specifies CASSLRSSASYEQYF.